This is a list of T cell receptor beta chains from one sample in a study of shared clonotypes between healthy human individuals. This table comes from immunoSEQ multiplex PCR, and its TCRdb copy is limited to in-frame clones, with some not included. Counted here are around 2.1 million clones, about 93% occurring once; the ten biggest clones make up under 2%. The sequencing sample was made of naive CD8+ T cells from PBMCs. The receptors stem from a man aged 18 to 35 in good health. Some clones in this sample may be carry-over from other donors' samples. CDR3s include the opening cysteine and the closing phenylalanine or tryptophan. Fields, in order: V gene, clone size, D gene, J gene, CDR3 protein, CDR3 DNA. The D gene is left open where the match is weak. Part of the rows lack a size; the others show once, few, many or a class for expanded clones.

v_gene: TRBV7-9
abundance: -
d_gene: -
j_gene: TRBJ2-2
CDR3aa: CASSYAVGGELFF
CDR3nt: TGTGCCAGCAGTTATGCCGTCGGCGGGGAGCTGTTTTTT

v_gene: TRBV27
abundance: -
d_gene: -
j_gene: TRBJ1-5
CDR3aa: CASSFMGTNQPQHF
CDR3nt: TGTGCCAGCAGTTTTATGGGGACCAATCAGCCCCAGCATTTT

v_gene: TRBV10-2
abundance: -
d_gene: -
j_gene: TRBJ2-1
CDR3aa: CASSIGWDEQFF
CDR3nt: TGCGCCAGCAGTATAGGTTGGGATGAGCAGTTCTTC

v_gene: TRBV19
abundance: -
d_gene: TRBD1
j_gene: TRBJ1-5
CDR3aa: CASSTDRGLFYSNQPQHF
CDR3nt: TGTGCCAGTAGTACCGACAGGGGGCTTTTCTATAGCAATCAGCCCCAGCATTTT

v_gene: TRBV5-6
abundance: -
d_gene: -
j_gene: TRBJ1-4
CDR3aa: CASSPSGISNEKLFF
CDR3nt: TGTGCCAGCAGCCCATCGGGGATCTCTAATGAAAAACTGTTTTTT

v_gene: TRBV7-9
abundance: -
d_gene: -
j_gene: TRBJ2-7
CDR3aa: CASSLYTGIEQYF
CDR3nt: TGTGCCAGCAGCTTATATACGGGGATCGAGCAGTACTTC

v_gene: TRBV4-3
abundance: -
d_gene: TRBD1
j_gene: TRBJ2-7
CDR3aa: CASSQDRGSYEQYF
CDR3nt: TGCGCCAGCAGCCAGGACAGGGGTTCGTACGAGCAGTACTTC

v_gene: TRBV9
abundance: -
d_gene: TRBD1
j_gene: TRBJ2-7
CDR3aa: CASSGVGQGFGEQYF
CDR3nt: TGTGCCAGCAGCGGCGTGGGACAGGGATTTGGAGAGCAGTACTTC

v_gene: TRBV4-1
abundance: -
d_gene: -
j_gene: TRBJ2-1
CDR3aa: CASSHGGKYNEQFF
CDR3nt: TGCGCCAGCAGCCACGGGGGCAAGTACAATGAGCAGTTCTTC

v_gene: TRBV4-2
abundance: few
d_gene: -
j_gene: TRBJ1-1
CDR3aa: CASSQEKRAVEAFF
CDR3nt: TGTGCCAGCAGCCAAGAGAAAAGGGCGGTCGAAGCTTTCTTT

v_gene: TRBV6-1
abundance: -
d_gene: -
j_gene: TRBJ1-1
CDR3aa: CASSEWLGPNTEAFF
CDR3nt: TGTGCCAGCAGTGAATGGTTGGGACCGAACACTGAAGCTTTCTTT

v_gene: TRBV9
abundance: -
d_gene: -
j_gene: TRBJ1-2
CDR3aa: CASSAVGVMPGRLGYTF
CDR3nt: TGTGCCAGCAGCGCGGTGGGTGTAATGCCCGGACGTCTTGGCTACACCTTC

v_gene: TRBV28
abundance: -
d_gene: -
j_gene: TRBJ2-5
CDR3aa: CASSREGETQYF
CDR3nt: TGTGCCAGCAGCCGGGAAGGAGAGACCCAGTACTTC

v_gene: TRBV4-1
abundance: -
d_gene: TRBD2
j_gene: TRBJ2-1
CDR3aa: CASSQLIGLSRTSDSYNEQFF
CDR3nt: TGCGCCAGCAGCCAACTGATTGGGCTTTCACGGACTAGCGACTCCTACAATGAGCAGTTCTTC

v_gene: TRBV18
abundance: -
d_gene: -
j_gene: TRBJ2-1
CDR3aa: CASSPMGSGEQFF
CDR3nt: TGTGCCAGCTCACCAATGGGTTCAGGTGAGCAGTTCTTC

v_gene: TRBV18
abundance: -
d_gene: TRBD2
j_gene: TRBJ2-1
CDR3aa: CASSELVLAGGDEQFF
CDR3nt: TGTGCCAGCTCAGAGCTAGTACTAGCGGGAGGTGATGAGCAGTTCTTC

v_gene: TRBV10-3
abundance: -
d_gene: TRBD1
j_gene: TRBJ1-2
CDR3aa: CAIRPPGQAVNNYGYTF
CDR3nt: TGTGCCATCAGACCGCCGGGACAGGCAGTTAACAACTATGGCTACACCTTC

v_gene: TRBV9
abundance: -
d_gene: TRBD2
j_gene: TRBJ2-1
CDR3aa: CASSDRTSGSYNEQFF
CDR3nt: TGTGCCAGCAGCGACAGGACTAGCGGGAGCTACAATGAGCAGTTCTTC

v_gene: TRBV27
abundance: -
d_gene: -
j_gene: TRBJ2-1
CDR3aa: CASSLLGRYNEQFF
CDR3nt: TGTGCCAGCAGTTTGTTGGGTCGCTACAATGAGCAGTTCTTC

v_gene: TRBV7-3
abundance: -
d_gene: TRBD1
j_gene: TRBJ2-3
CDR3aa: CASSLTGQGGTDTQYF
CDR3nt: TGTGCCAGCAGCTTAACTGGACAGGGGGGCACAGATACGCAGTATTTT

v_gene: TRBV4-2
abundance: once
d_gene: -
j_gene: TRBJ2-7
CDR3aa: CASSQDMKGISYEQYF
CDR3nt: TGTGCCAGCAGCCAAGATATGAAAGGGATCTCCTACGAGCAGTACTTC

v_gene: TRBV2
abundance: few
d_gene: -
j_gene: TRBJ2-7
CDR3aa: CASGGPEGSSPYEQYF
CDR3nt: TGTGCCAGCGGTGGGCCTGAGGGTTCATCGCCCTACGAGCAGTACTTC

v_gene: TRBV5-1
abundance: -
d_gene: -
j_gene: TRBJ1-1
CDR3aa: CASSLAPKLNTEAFF
CDR3nt: TGCGCCAGCAGCTTGGCCCCGAAATTGAACACTGAAGCTTTCTTT

v_gene: TRBV11-2
abundance: -
d_gene: -
j_gene: TRBJ2-7
CDR3aa: CASSPRTGPEQYF
CDR3nt: TGTGCCAGCAGCCCTAGGACTGGTCCGGAGCAGTACTTC

v_gene: TRBV11-2
abundance: once
d_gene: TRBD2
j_gene: TRBJ2-2
CDR3aa: CANRRGLAKNTGELFF
CDR3nt: TGTGCCAACCGGAGGGGACTAGCTAAGAACACCGGGGAGCTGTTTTTT

v_gene: TRBV27
abundance: -
d_gene: -
j_gene: TRBJ2-2
CDR3aa: CASSSNAGELFF
CDR3nt: TGTGCCAGCAGTTCTAATGCCGGGGAGCTGTTTTTT

v_gene: TRBV4-1
abundance: -
d_gene: -
j_gene: TRBJ2-7
CDR3aa: CASSLRLASVYEQYF
CDR3nt: TGCGCCAGCAGCCTCCGGTTGGCTAGCGTGTACGAGCAGTACTTC

v_gene: TRBV19
abundance: -
d_gene: -
j_gene: TRBJ2-5
CDR3aa: CASSMHGGGETQYF
CDR3nt: TGTGCCAGTAGTATGCACGGGGGTGGAGAGACCCAGTACTTC

v_gene: TRBV7-2
abundance: -
d_gene: TRBD1
j_gene: TRBJ2-7
CDR3aa: CASSRLGQGYEQYF
CDR3nt: TGTGCCAGCAGCCGACTCGGACAGGGGTACGAGCAGTACTTC

v_gene: TRBV29-1
abundance: -
d_gene: -
j_gene: TRBJ1-2
CDR3aa: CSVVVPEHGYTF
CDR3nt: TGCAGCGTCGTCGTCCCGGAGCACGGCTACACCTTC

v_gene: TRBV6-5
abundance: -
d_gene: TRBD2
j_gene: TRBJ2-1
CDR3aa: CASNEREGHNEQFF
CDR3nt: TGTGCCAGCAACGAGCGGGAGGGCCACAATGAGCAGTTCTTC

v_gene: TRBV6-5
abundance: -
d_gene: -
j_gene: TRBJ1-1
CDR3aa: CASSYQQGDTEAFF
CDR3nt: TGTGCCAGCAGTTACCAACAGGGAGACACTGAAGCTTTCTTT

v_gene: TRBV19
abundance: -
d_gene: -
j_gene: TRBJ2-1
CDR3aa: CASSLDDSSYNEQFF
CDR3nt: TGTGCCAGTAGTCTAGACGACTCCTCCTACAATGAGCAGTTCTTC

v_gene: TRBV27
abundance: -
d_gene: -
j_gene: TRBJ2-2
CDR3aa: CASSLVVRANTGELFF
CDR3nt: TGTGCCAGCAGTTTAGTGGTCCGGGCGAACACCGGGGAGCTGTTTTTT

v_gene: TRBV6-1
abundance: -
d_gene: TRBD2
j_gene: TRBJ2-5
CDR3aa: CASTPTSGRGETQYF
CDR3nt: TGTGCCAGCACCCCGACTAGCGGGAGAGGAGAGACCCAGTACTTC

v_gene: TRBV9
abundance: -
d_gene: -
j_gene: TRBJ2-2
CDR3aa: CASSPRLSPGELFF
CDR3nt: TGTGCCAGCAGCCCAAGGCTTAGCCCCGGGGAGCTGTTTTTT

v_gene: TRBV7-2
abundance: -
d_gene: -
j_gene: TRBJ2-1
CDR3aa: CASSLVIGVSYNEQFF
CDR3nt: TGTGCCAGCAGCTTAGTAATCGGGGTCTCCTACAATGAGCAGTTCTTC

v_gene: TRBV15
abundance: -
d_gene: -
j_gene: TRBJ2-1
CDR3aa: CATSRVAEVSYNEQFF
CDR3nt: TGTGCCACCAGCAGAGTTGCAGAAGTCTCCTACAATGAGCAGTTCTTC

v_gene: TRBV21-1
abundance: -
d_gene: -
j_gene: TRBJ1-1
CDR3aa: CASSKVPGPNTEAFF
CDR3nt: TGTGCCAGCAGCAAAGTTCCCGGGCCGAACACTGAAGCTTTCTTT

v_gene: TRBV6-5
abundance: -
d_gene: -
j_gene: TRBJ2-2
CDR3aa: CASSSLQRANTGELFF
CDR3nt: TGTGCCAGCAGTTCCCTCCAGCGGGCGAACACCGGGGAGCTGTTTTTT

v_gene: TRBV7-9
abundance: few
d_gene: -
j_gene: TRBJ1-1
CDR3aa: CASSLGGSAFF
CDR3nt: TGTGCCAGCAGCCTTGGGGGCTCAGCTTTCTTT

v_gene: TRBV5-6
abundance: -
d_gene: TRBD2
j_gene: TRBJ2-1
CDR3aa: CASSFEGLAGPLYNEQFF
CDR3nt: TGTGCCAGCAGCTTCGAGGGACTAGCGGGCCCCCTCTACAATGAGCAGTTCTTC

v_gene: TRBV6-5
abundance: -
d_gene: -
j_gene: TRBJ2-3
CDR3aa: CASSFDPTLATDTQYF
CDR3nt: TGTGCCAGCAGTTTCGATCCTACTCTGGCTACAGATACGCAGTATTTT

v_gene: TRBV12-5
abundance: once
d_gene: -
j_gene: TRBJ2-1
CDR3aa: CASGLPEGEQFF
CDR3nt: TGTGCTAGTGGTTTGCCCGAGGGTGAGCAGTTCTTC

v_gene: TRBV9
abundance: -
d_gene: -
j_gene: TRBJ1-2
CDR3aa: CASSVDPRALLAGYTF
CDR3nt: TGTGCCAGCAGCGTTGACCCCCGCGCTCTACTAGCTGGCTACACCTTC

v_gene: TRBV27
abundance: -
d_gene: TRBD2
j_gene: TRBJ2-3
CDR3aa: CASSPLLAGGGDTQYF
CDR3nt: TGTGCCAGCAGTCCGCTTCTAGCGGGAGGAGGTGATACGCAGTATTTT

v_gene: TRBV28
abundance: -
d_gene: TRBD1
j_gene: TRBJ2-7
CDR3aa: CASRPLIRDRGPEQYF
CDR3nt: TGTGCCAGCAGACCCCTTATCCGGGACAGGGGGCCCGAGCAGTACTTC

v_gene: TRBV5-1
abundance: -
d_gene: -
j_gene: TRBJ2-7
CDR3aa: CASSTELGYEQYF
CDR3nt: TGCGCCAGCAGCACGGAGTTGGGCTACGAGCAGTACTTC

v_gene: TRBV28
abundance: once
d_gene: TRBD2
j_gene: TRBJ2-3
CDR3aa: CASSLWRENTDTQYF
CDR3nt: TGTGCCAGCAGTTTATGGCGGGAGAACACAGATACGCAGTATTTT

v_gene: TRBV9
abundance: -
d_gene: -
j_gene: TRBJ2-7
CDR3aa: CASSGGQTYEQYF
CDR3nt: TGTGCCAGCAGCGGCGGACAGACCTACGAGCAGTACTTC

v_gene: TRBV6-5
abundance: -
d_gene: -
j_gene: TRBJ2-5
CDR3aa: CASRGRGLNQETQYF
CDR3nt: TGTGCCAGCCGGGGGAGGGGGCTGAACCAAGAGACCCAGTACTTC

v_gene: TRBV27
abundance: -
d_gene: -
j_gene: TRBJ2-1
CDR3aa: CASSPNPLGSYNEQFF
CDR3nt: TGTGCCAGCAGCCCCAACCCCCTGGGCTCCTACAATGAGCAGTTCTTC